This TCR beta chain was obtained from a study of blood T cell repertoires in COVID-19. The wider study: T cells, B-cell-depleted T cells, or PBMCs provided the cDNA or gDNA that served as material.

Libraries were prepared by immunoSEQ multiplex PCR; TCRdb keeps only in-frame clonotypes and omits some of them. The table shows around 200,000 clones, with 85% to 90% occurring only once. Per the germline V gene, CDR1 is SGHTA and CDR2 is FQGNSA. With 2 bases removed from V and 0 bases from J, the gap between germline ends came to 4 bases. The CDR3 covers 13 residues. The material sequenced was peripheral blood. The sequence derives from an elderly man with acute or convalescent COVID-19. The V gene is TRBV7-2, the J gene TRBJ1-1; no firm D call. Here the CDR3 reads CASSLIMNTEAFF. The CDR3 nucleotides read TGTGCCAGCAGCTTAATCATGAACACTGAAGCTTTCTTT.